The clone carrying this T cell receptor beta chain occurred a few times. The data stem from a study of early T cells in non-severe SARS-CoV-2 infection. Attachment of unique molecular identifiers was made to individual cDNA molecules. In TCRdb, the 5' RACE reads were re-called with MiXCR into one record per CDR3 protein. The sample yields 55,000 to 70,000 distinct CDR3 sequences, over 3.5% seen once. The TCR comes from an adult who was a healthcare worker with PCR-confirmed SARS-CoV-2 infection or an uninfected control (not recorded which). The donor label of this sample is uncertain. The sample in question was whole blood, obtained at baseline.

CDR3 DNA sequence: TGTGCCAGCAGCCCGTGGACAGTATATAGCAATCAGCCCCAGCATTTT. The encoded protein is CASSPWTVYSNQPQHF. The chain links TRBV21-1 to TRBJ1-5; TRBD1 is taken as the D call from the table, unchecked against the DNA. TRBV21-1 is a pseudogene locus. This CDR3 has 16 residues.